A single sample is the source of the 7 T cell receptor beta chains below, sequenced in a study of radiation and T cells in renal cell carcinoma. Time point indicated: baseline pretreatment blood. Treatment: 15 Gy SBRT to primary tumor, nephrectomy 4 weeks later. This table comes from immunoSEQ multiplex PCR, and its TCRdb copy is limited to in-frame clones, with some not included. This table has roughly 100,000 clones, 70% to 90% appearing once. The specimen comprised blood, sampled from a patient whose treatment included radiotherapy and nephrectomy. All receptors derive from a man aged 45 to 65 with renal cell carcinoma.

V is TRBV6-5 and J is TRBJ2-1, with a possible D match to TRBD1 (6 bases). Trimming stripped 4 bases from V and 0 bases from J, with 13 bases between. The CDR3 is made up of 16 amino acids. Germline CDR1 and CDR2: MNHEY and SVGAGI. In DNA, the CDR3 is TGTGCCAGCAGTTGGTGGGGGCGGAGCTCCTACAATGAGCAGTTCTTC. Protein product: CASSWWGRSSYNEQFF.

The chain combines TRBV5-4 with TRBJ2-5; 8 bases map to TRBD2. CDR1 SGHNT and CDR2 YYREEE come from the germline V gene (reference sequence). The CDR3 is 16 amino acids. The V gene end was trimmed by 3 bases and the J gene end by 5 bases; junction bases not matched to a gene: 12. As DNA, the CDR3 is TGTGCCAGCAGCTCCACTAGCGGTTCCTTCGGGGAGACCCAGTACTTC. Translating gives CASSSTSGSFGETQYF. Full variable domain (rest looked up from reference TRBV5-4 and TRBJ2-5): ETGVTQSPTHLIKTRGQQVTLRCSSQSGHNTVSWYQQALGQGPQFIFQYYREEENGRGNFPPRFSGLQFPNYSSELNVNALELDDSALYLCASSSTSGSFGETQYFGPGTRLLVL.

The rearrangement links TRBV7-9 to TRBJ2-5, with TRBD2 identical over 8 bases. Germline CDR1 SEHNR, CDR2 FQNEAQ (reference sequence). After removal of 4 bases from V and 5 bases from J, the junction contained 12 bases not matched to a gene. This CDR3 is 16 amino acids long. The CDR3 coding sequence is TGTGCCAGCAGCTCATGGGATCCGGGAGGGCCGGAGACCCAGTACTTC. Translating gives CASSSWDPGGPETQYF.

V gene TRBV9 combines with J gene TRBJ1-2; weak D call: TRBD1 (6 bases). Trimming removed 0 bases from V and 5 bases from J, with 11 bases in between. This CDR3 comprises 14 residues. CDR1 is SGDLS, CDR2 YYNGEE, per germline. CDR3 residues: CASSVAGQGYGYTF. CDR3 coding DNA: TGTGCCAGCAGCGTAGCTGGGCAGGGGTATGGCTACACCTTC.

This clone was recorded once. The V and J genes are TRBV9 and TRBJ2-5, with TRBD2 identical over 8 bases. In germline, CDR1 is SGDLS, CDR2 YYNGEE. The CDR3 is 13 amino acids. V shed 4 bases, J shed 8 bases, and the junction held 7 bases outside the gene matches. CDR3: CASSSGGVATQYF. The CDR3 DNA is TGTGCCAGCAGCTCCGGGGGGGTGGCTACCCAGTACTTC.

The chain uses TRBV18 and TRBJ2-7; 10 positions match TRBD1. The J segment lost 6 bases and the V segment lost 3 bases, leaving 8 bases of the junction unmatched. Germline CDR1 and CDR2: KGHSH and LQKENI. The CDR3 has 15 amino acids. CDR3 in amino acids: CASSPTGTGVGEQYF. CDR3 nucleotides: TGTGCCAGCTCACCCACCGGGACAGGGGTTGGCGAGCAGTACTTC. The full variable domain, in which reference TRBV18 and TRBJ2-7 provide the parts outside the CDR3, is NAGVMQNPRHLVRRRGQEARLRCSPMKGHSHVYWYRQLPEEGLKFMVYLQKENIIDESGMPKERFSAEFPKEGPSILRIQQVVRGDSAAYFCASSPTGTGVGEQYFGPGTRLTVT.

This chain connects TRBV11-3 to TRBJ2-5; the D gene is possibly TRBD2 (6 bases). Germline assignment: CDR1 SGHNT and CDR2 YENEEA. This CDR3 is built from 15 residues. V lost 0 bases and J 9 bases, leaving 17 bases between the germline ends. DNA of the CDR3: TGTGCCAGCAGCTTAGACGGGGGAGAGGGGAGGCCCCAGTACTTC. Protein product: CASSLDGGEGRPQYF.